This T cell receptor (beta chain) was recovered during a study of CD8 T cells in ankylosing spondylitis. MiXCR, applied by TCRdb to the 5' RACE reads, yields one record per CDR3 protein. The data hold about 300,000 distinct CDR3 sequences, with about a fifth observed a single time. Findings of the study overall: Matched synovial fluid from ankylosing spondylitis patients was reported to be enriched for disease-linked clones. Certain motif variants had earlier been reported in reactive arthritis synovial fluid and blood.

Germline CDR1 reads MNHNS; CDR2 reads SASEGT. The CDR3 runs to 15 residues. V was trimmed by 6 bases and J by 1 base, leaving 15 bases between them. In regard to this clonotype: Its antigen is unidentified.

The specimen was blood, either unsorted or a sorted T cell fraction (not recorded which). The sequence derives from a female donor with ankylosing spondylitis or in good health (not recorded which). The chain employs TRBV6-1 and TRBJ1-1; no clear D gene. The CDR3 here is CASSLGRVSNTEAFF. CDR3 coding DNA: TGTGCCAGCAGCCTAGGGAGGGTCTCGAACACTGAAGCTTTCTTT.